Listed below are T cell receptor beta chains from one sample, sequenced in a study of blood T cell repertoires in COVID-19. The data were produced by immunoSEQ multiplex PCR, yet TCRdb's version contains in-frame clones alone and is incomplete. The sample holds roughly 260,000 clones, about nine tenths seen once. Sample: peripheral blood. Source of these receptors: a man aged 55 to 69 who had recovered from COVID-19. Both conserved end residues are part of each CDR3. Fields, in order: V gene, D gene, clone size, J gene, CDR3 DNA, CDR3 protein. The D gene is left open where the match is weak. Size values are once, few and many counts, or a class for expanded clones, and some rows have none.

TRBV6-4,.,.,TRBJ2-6,TGTGCCAGCAGTGACTCGGGACGGAGGGGGCTAGGGGCCAACGTCCTGACTTTC,CASSDSGRRGLGANVLTF
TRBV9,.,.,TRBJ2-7,TGTGCCAGCAGCGTAGGGGGTACTAGCTCCTACGAGCAGTACTTC,CASSVGGTSSYEQYF
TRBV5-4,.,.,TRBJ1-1,TGTGCCAGCAGCTTGCTCAGGTCAAGGACTGAAGCTTTCTTT,CASSLLRSRTEAFF
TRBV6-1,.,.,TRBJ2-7,TGTGCCAGCAGTGAAGGGACATTCACCACCTACGAGCAGTACTTC,CASSEGTFTTYEQYF
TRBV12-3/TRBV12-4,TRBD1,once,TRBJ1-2,TGTGCCAGCAGTGGGGGGACAGGGGATGGCTACACCTTC,CASSGGTGDGYTF
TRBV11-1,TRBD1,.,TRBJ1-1,TGTGCCAGCAGCGGTTCGGACAGGGGGACTGAAGCTTTCTTT,CASSGSDRGTEAFF
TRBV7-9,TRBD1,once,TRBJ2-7,TGTGCCAGCAGCGTAGGCCGACAGGGGTACGAGCAGTACTTC,CASSVGRQGYEQYF
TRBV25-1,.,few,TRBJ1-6,TGTGCCAGCAGTGAATATCCAGGGGCGGATAATTCACCCCTCCACTTT,CASSEYPGADNSPLHF
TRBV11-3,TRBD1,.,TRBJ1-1,TGTGCCAGCAGCCCCGGACAGGGGGCGGACACTGAAGCTTTCTTT,CASSPGQGADTEAFF
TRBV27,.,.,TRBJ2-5,TGTGCCAGCAGTTTAGGGCAGTATCAAGAGACCCAGTACTTC,CASSLGQYQETQYF
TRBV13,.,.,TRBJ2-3,TGTGCCAGCAGCTTAGGGGGGGCTAACACAGATACGCAGTATTTT,CASSLGGANTDTQYF
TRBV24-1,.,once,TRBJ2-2,TGTGCCACCAGCCGCGGGATCTCCACCGGGGAGCTGTTTTTT,CATSRGISTGELFF
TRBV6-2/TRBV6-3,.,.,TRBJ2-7,TGTGCCAGCAGTTCACAGGGCTGGGAGCAGTACTTC,CASSSQGWEQYF
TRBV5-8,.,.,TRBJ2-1,TGTGCCAGCAGAAAGAGGAGTGAGCAGTTCTTC,CASRKRSEQFF
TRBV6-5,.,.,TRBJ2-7,TGTGCCAGCAGTCTGACGGCCGTCGGGGTCTTAGAGCAGTACTTC,CASSLTAVGVLEQYF
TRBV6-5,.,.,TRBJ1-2,TGTGCCAGCAGTCCGGGGGGGGGCGCGAACTATGGCTACACCTTC,CASSPGGGANYGYTF
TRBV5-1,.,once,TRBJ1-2,TGCGCCAGCAGCTTGGGTGGCACCACTAACTATGGCTACACCTTC,CASSLGGTTNYGYTF
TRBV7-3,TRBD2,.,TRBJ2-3,TGTGCCAGCAGCACTAGCGGGGGCAGCACAGATACGCAGTATTTT,CASSTSGGSTDTQYF
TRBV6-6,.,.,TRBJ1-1,TGTGCCAGCACCACCCAGGGAGGGGATGGGAACACTGAAGCTTTCTTT,CASTTQGGDGNTEAFF
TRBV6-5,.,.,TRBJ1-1,TGTGCCAGCAGAAACAGACACAACACTGAAGCTTTCTTT,CASRNRHNTEAFF
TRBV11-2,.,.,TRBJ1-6,TGTGCCAGCAGCTTAGGTTCTTATTCACCCCTCCACTTT,CASSLGSYSPLHF
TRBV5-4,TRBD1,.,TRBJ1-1,TGTGCCAGCAGCTTATTCGGCGCGTGGACAGGGACTGAAGCTTTCTTT,CASSLFGAWTGTEAFF
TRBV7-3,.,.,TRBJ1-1,TGTGCCAGCAGCAGTGGGGCGGTCCTTACTGAAGCTTTCTTT,CASSSGAVLTEAFF
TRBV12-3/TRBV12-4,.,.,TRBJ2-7,TGTGCCAGCAGTGCGGGGACCTACGAGCAGTACTTC,CASSAGTYEQYF
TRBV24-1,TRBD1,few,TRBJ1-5,TGTGCCACCAGTGATTCCCGGACAGGGTGGACTCAGCCCCAGCATTTT,CATSDSRTGWTQPQHF
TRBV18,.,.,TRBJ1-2,TGTGCCAGCTCACCATTGCAGGAAATTAACTATGGCTACACCTTC,CASSPLQEINYGYTF
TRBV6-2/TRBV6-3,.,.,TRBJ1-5,TGTGCCAGCAGTTACCGCCTGAGCGAGTCGCCCCAGCATTTT,CASSYRLSESPQHF
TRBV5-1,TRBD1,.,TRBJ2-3,TGCGCCAGCAGCTTGGCCGGACAGGGCACAGATACGCAGTATTTT,CASSLAGQGTDTQYF
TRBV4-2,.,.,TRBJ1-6,TGTGCCAGCAGCCAAGCAGTCGGGATAAAAAATAATTCACCCCTCCACTTT,CASSQAVGIKNNSPLHF
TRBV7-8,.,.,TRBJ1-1,TGTGCCAGCAGCGTAAAGGGACATAGGACTGAAGCTTTCTTT,CASSVKGHRTEAFF
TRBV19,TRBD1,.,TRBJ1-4,TGTGGGGCAGGGGGCTATGAAAAACTGTTTTTT,CGAGGYEKLFF
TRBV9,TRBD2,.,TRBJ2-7,TGTGCCAGCAGCGCGAACAGCGGGGCACCCGGGGAGCAGTACTTC,CASSANSGAPGEQYF
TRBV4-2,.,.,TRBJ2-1,TGTGCCAGCAGCCAAGAAGAGCTCGCGGAGCAGTTCTTC,CASSQEELAEQFF
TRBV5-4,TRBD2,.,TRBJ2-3,TGTGCCAGCAGCTCTTCTAGCGGGGCCGCAGATACGCAGTATTTT,CASSSSSGAADTQYF
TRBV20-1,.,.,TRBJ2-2,TGCAGTGCTAGTTGGCAGACGAACACCGGGGAGCTGTTTTTT,CSASWQTNTGELFF
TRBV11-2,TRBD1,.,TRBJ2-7,TGTGCCAGCAGCCGACGGACAGGGACCTACGAGCAGTACTTC,CASSRRTGTYEQYF
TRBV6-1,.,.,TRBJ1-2,TGTGCCAGCAGTGAAGCTAGAAGCTATGGCTACACCTTC,CASSEARSYGYTF
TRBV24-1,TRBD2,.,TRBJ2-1,TGTGCCACCAGTGGGGCTAGCGGGGGGCTATACAATGAGCAGTTCTTC,CATSGASGGLYNEQFF
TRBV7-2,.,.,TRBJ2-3,TGTGCCAGCAGCTTATCTGTGGGTGGGGGGTCAGATACGCAGTATTTT,CASSLSVGGGSDTQYF
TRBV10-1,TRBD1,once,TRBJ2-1,TGCGCCAGCAGTCTGGACAGGGGCGGGATCGATGAGCAGTTCTTC,CASSLDRGGIDEQFF
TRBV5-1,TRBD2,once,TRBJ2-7,TGCGCCAGCAGCTTGGCTAGCGGGGGGGCCTCCTACGAGCAGTACTTC,CASSLASGGASYEQYF
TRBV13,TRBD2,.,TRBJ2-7,TGTGCCAGCAGCTTGCCTAGCGGGGGGGTCACCTACGAGCAGTACTTC,CASSLPSGGVTYEQYF
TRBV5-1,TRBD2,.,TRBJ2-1,TGCGCCAGCAGCATGACTAGCGGGGGGGATGAGCAGTTCTTC,CASSMTSGGDEQFF
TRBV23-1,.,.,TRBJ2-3,TGCGCCAAGCACGCTCAGGGTGCCCCAGATACGCAGTATTTT,CAKHAQGAPDTQYF
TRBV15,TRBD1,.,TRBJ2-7,TGTGCCACCAGCGACCGGACAGGGGTTTACGAGCAGTACTTC,CATSDRTGVYEQYF
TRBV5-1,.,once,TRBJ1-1,TGCGCCAGCAGCCTGGACAGTAACACTGAAGCTTTCTTT,CASSLDSNTEAFF
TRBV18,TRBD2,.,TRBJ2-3,TGTGCCAGCTCATCACTAGCGGGGGGATCAGATACGCAGTATTTT,CASSSLAGGSDTQYF
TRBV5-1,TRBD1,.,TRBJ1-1,TGCGCCAGCAGCTTAATGACAGGGCAGAACACTGAAGCTTTCTTT,CASSLMTGQNTEAFF
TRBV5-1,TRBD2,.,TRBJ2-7,TGCGCCAGCAGCTCAGCGACTAGCGGGGGACCCTACGAGCAGTACTTC,CASSSATSGGPYEQYF
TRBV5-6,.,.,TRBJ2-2,TGTGCCAGCAGTTCAAAAGGGGAGCTGTTTTTT,CASSSKGELFF
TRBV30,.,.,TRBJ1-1,TGTGCCTGGATGGCGGTTGAAGCTTTCTTT,CAWMAVEAFF
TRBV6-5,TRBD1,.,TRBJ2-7,TGTGCCAGCAGCCCCGGGACAGGGGGCCTCTACGAGCAGTACTTC,CASSPGTGGLYEQYF
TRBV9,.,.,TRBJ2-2,TGTGCCAGCAGCGTAGACAGTTACACCGGGGAGCTGTTTTTT,CASSVDSYTGELFF
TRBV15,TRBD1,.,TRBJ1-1,TGTGCCACCAGCGGAACAGGGGTGAACACTGAAGCTTTCTTT,CATSGTGVNTEAFF